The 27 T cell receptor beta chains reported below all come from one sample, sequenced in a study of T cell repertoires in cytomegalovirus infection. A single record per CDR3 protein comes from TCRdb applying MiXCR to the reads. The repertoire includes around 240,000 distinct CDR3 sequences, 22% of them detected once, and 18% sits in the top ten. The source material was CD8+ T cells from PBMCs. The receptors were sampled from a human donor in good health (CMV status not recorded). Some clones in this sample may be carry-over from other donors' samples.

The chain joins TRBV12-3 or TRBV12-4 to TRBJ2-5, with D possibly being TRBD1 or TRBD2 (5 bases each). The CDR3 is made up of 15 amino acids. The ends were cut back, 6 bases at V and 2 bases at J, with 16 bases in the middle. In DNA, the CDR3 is TGTGCCAGCAGCCCCATAGGGGACGTTCAAGAGACCCAGTACTTC. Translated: CASSPIGDVQETQYF.

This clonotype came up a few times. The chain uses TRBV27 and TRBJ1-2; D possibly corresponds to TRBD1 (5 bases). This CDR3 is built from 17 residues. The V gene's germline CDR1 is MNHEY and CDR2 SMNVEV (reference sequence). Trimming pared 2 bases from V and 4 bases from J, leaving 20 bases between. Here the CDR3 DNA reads TGTGCCAGCAGTTTACAAACACCCTCGCCTGGGGGCTATGGCTACACCTTC. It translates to CASSLQTPSPGGYGYTF.

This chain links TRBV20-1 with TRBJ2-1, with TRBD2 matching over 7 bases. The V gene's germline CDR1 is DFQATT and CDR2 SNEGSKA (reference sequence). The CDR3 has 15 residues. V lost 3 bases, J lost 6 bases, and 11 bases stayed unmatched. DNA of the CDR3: TGCAGTGCTAGTGGGGAGGGGTTCCCCCTCAATGAGCAGTTCTTC. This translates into CSASGEGFPLNEQFF.

CDR3 sequence: CASSYSLNNEQFF. DNA for the CDR3: TGTGCCAGCAGTTACAGTCTAAACAATGAGCAGTTCTTC. The chain joins TRBV6-2 or TRBV6-3 to TRBJ2-1; D not resolved. CDR1 is MNHEY, CDR2 SVGEGT, per germline. The CDR3 spans 13 residues. V was clipped by 2 bases and J by 5 bases, with 7 bases between them.

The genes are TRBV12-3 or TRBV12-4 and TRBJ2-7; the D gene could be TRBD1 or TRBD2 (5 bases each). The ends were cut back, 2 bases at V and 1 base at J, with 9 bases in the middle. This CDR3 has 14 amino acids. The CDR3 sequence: CASSLQGRSYEQYF. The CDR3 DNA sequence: TGTGCCAGCAGTTTACAGGGACGATCCTACGAGCAGTACTTC.

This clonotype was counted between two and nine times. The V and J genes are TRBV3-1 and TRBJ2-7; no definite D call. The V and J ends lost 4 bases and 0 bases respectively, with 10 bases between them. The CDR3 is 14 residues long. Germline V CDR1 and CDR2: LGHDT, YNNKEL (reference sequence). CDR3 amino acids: CASSPGQDSYEQYF. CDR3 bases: TGTGCCAGCAGCCCCGGGCAAGACTCCTACGAGCAGTACTTC.

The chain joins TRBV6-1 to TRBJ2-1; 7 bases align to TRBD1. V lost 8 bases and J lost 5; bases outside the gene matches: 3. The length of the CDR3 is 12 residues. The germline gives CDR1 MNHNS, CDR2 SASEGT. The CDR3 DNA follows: TGTGCCAGCGGGGGACAGAACAATGAGCAGTTCTTC. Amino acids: CASGGQNNEQFF.

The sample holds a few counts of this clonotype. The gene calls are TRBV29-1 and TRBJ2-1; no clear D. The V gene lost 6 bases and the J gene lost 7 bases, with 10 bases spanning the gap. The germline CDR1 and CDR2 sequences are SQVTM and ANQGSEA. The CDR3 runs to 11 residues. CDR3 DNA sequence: TGCAGCGTCCCGGTTGGGAATGAGCAGTTCTTC. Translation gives CSVPVGNEQFF.

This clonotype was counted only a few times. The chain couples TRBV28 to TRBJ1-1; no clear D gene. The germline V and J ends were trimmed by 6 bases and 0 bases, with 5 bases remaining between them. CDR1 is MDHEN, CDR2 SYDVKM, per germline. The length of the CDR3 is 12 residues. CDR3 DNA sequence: TGTGCCAGCAGGCTGGTGAACACTGAAGCTTTCTTT. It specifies CASRLVNTEAFF.

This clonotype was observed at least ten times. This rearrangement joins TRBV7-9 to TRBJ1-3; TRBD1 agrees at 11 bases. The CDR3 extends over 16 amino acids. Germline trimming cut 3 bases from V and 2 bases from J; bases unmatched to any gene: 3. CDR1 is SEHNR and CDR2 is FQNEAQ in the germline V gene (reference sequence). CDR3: CASSLDRGLAGNTIYF. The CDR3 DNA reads TGTGCCAGCAGCTTGGACAGGGGGCTCGCTGGAAACACCATATATTTT.

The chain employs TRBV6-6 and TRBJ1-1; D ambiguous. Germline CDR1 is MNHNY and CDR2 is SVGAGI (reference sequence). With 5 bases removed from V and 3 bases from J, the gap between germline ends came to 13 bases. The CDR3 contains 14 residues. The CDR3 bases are TGTGCCAGCAGTGCGGGGAGTTTACACACTGAAGCTTTCTTT. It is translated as CASSAGSLHTEAFF.

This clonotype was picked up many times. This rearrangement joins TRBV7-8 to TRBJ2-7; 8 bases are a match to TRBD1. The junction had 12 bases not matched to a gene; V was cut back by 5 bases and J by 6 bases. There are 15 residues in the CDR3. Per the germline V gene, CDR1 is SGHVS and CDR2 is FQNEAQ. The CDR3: CASSPPDRAGSEQYF. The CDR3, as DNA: TGTGCCAGCAGCCCGCCGGACAGGGCGGGGTCCGAGCAGTACTTC.

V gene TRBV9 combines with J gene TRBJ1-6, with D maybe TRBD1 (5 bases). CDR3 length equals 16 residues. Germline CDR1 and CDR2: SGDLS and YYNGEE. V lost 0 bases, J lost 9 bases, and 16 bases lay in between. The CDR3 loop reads CASSVGRGAGGSPLHF. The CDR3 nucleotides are TGTGCCAGCAGCGTAGGTCGGGGAGCGGGGGGTTCACCCCTCCACTTT.

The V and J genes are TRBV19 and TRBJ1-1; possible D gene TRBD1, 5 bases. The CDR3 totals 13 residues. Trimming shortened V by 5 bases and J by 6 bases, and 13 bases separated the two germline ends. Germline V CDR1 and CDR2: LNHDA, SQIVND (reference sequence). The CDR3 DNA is TGTGCCAGTAGTCCGGTTCAGGGCGCTGAAGCTTTCTTT. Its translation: CASSPVQGAEAFF.

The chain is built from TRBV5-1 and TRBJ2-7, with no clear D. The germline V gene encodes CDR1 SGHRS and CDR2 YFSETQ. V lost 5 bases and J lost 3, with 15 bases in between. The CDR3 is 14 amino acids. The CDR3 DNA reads TGCGCCAGCAGTTACGACCCCGCTAACTACGAGCAGTACTTC. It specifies CASSYDPANYEQYF.

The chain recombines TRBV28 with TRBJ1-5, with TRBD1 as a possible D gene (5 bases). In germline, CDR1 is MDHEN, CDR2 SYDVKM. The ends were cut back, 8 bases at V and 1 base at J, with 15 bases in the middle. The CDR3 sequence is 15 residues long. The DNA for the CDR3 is TGTGCCAGCGGATATCCGGGACGGAGCAATCAGCCCCAGCATTTT. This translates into CASGYPGRSNQPQHF. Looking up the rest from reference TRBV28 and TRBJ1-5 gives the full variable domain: DVKVTQSSRYLVKRTGEKVFLECVQDMDHENMFWYRQDPGLGLRLIYFSYDVKMKEKGDIPEGYSVSREKKERFSLILESASTNQTSMYLCASGYPGRSNQPQHFGDGTRLSIL.

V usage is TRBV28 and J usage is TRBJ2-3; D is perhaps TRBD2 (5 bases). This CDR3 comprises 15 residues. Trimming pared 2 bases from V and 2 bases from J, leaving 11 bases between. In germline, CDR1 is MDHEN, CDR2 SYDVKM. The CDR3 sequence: CASSLVDFPTDTQYF. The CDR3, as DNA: TGTGCCAGCAGTTTAGTGGACTTCCCCACAGATACGCAGTATTTT. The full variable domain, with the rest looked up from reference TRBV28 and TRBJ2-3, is DVKVTQSSRYLVKRTGEKVFLECVQDMDHENMFWYRQDPGLGLRLIYFSYDVKMKEKGDIPEGYSVSREKKERFSLILESASTNQTSMYLCASSLVDFPTDTQYFGPGTRLTVL.

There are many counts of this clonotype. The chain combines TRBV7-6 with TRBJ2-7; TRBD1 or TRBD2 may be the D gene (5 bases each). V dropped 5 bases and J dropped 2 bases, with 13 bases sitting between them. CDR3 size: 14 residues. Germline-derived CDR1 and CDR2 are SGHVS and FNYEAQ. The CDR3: CASSPGTDPYEQYF. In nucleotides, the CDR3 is TGTGCCAGCAGCCCGGGGACGGACCCCTACGAGCAGTACTTC.

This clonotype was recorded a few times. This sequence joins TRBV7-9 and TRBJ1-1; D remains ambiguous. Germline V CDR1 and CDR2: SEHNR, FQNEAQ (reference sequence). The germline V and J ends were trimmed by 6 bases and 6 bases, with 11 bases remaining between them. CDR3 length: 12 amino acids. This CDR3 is CASRGSRPEAFF. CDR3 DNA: TGTGCCAGCAGAGGCAGTAGGCCTGAAGCTTTCTTT.

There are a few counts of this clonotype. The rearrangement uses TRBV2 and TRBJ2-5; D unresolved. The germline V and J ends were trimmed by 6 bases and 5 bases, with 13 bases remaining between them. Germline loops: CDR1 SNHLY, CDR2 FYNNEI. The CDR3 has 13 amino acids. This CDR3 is CASSVSGWETQYF. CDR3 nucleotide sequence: TGTGCCAGCAGCGTCTCAGGATGGGAGACCCAGTACTTC.

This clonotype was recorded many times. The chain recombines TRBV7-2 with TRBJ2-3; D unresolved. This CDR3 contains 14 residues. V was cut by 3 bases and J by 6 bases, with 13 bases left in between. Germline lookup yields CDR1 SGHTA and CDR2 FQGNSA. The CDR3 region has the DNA TGTGCCAGCAGCTTGGAGTTGGGCCGTGATACGCAGTATTTT. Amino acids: CASSLELGRDTQYF.

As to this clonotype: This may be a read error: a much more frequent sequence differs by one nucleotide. CDR3 loop: CVSSSYPPGDTQYF. The CDR3 DNA sequence: TGTGTCAGCAGCTCATACCCTCCTGGGGATACGCAGTATTTT. The J gene is TRBJ2-3, the V gene TRBV7-9; D call uncertain. The CDR3 runs 14 residues. Per germline, CDR1 SEHNR and CDR2 FQNEAQ (reference sequence).

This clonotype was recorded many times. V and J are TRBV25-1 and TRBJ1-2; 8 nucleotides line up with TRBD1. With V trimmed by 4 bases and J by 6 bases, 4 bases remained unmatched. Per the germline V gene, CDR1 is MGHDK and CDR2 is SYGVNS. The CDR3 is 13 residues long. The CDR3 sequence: CASSGTGFDGYTF. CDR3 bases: TGTGCCAGCAGTGGGACAGGGTTCGATGGCTACACCTTC.

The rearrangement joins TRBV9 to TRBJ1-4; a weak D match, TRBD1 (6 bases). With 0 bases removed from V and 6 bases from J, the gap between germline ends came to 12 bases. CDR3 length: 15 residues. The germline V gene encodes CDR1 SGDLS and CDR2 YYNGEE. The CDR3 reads CASSVGQEGHEKLFF. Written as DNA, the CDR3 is TGTGCCAGCAGCGTAGGACAGGAGGGACATGAAAAACTGTTTTTT.

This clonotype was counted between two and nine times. Here the CDR3 reads CASSLAPQGSNYGYTF. In nucleotides, the CDR3 is TGTGCCAGCAGCTTAGCACCACAGGGTTCTAACTATGGCTACACCTTC. The chain uses TRBV7-6 and TRBJ1-2, with D tentatively TRBD1 (6 bases). The CDR3 extends over 16 amino acids. Deletions cut 0 bases from V and 0 bases from J, with 11 bases between. CDR1 SGHVS and CDR2 FNYEAQ come from the germline V gene.

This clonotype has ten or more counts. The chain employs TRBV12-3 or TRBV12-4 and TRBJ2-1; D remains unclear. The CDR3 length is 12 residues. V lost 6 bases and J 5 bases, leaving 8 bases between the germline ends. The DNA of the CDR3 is TGTGCCAGCAGCCCCCCAAACAATGAGCAGTTCTTC. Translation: CASSPPNNEQFF.

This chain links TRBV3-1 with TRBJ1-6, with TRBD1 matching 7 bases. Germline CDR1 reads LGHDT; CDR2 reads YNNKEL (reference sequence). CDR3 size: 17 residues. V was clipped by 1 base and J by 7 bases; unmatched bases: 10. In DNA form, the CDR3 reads TGTGCCAGCAGCCAAGGAGGGACAGCCTTTGACAATTCACCCCTCCACTTT. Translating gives CASSQGGTAFDNSPLHF. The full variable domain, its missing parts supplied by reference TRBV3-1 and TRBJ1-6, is DTAVSQTPKYLVTQMGNDKSIKCEQNLGHDTMYWYKQDSKKFLKIMFSYNNKELIINETVPNRFSPKSPDKAHLNLHINSLELGDSAVYFCASSQGGTAFDNSPLHFGNGTRLTVT.